This TCR beta chain was sequenced for a study of blood T cell repertoires in COVID-19. Assay: immunoSEQ multiplex PCR; the TCRdb copy retains only in-frame clones and omits some. Of about 310,000 clones in the sample, 90% were seen once. Sequenced sample: peripheral blood. This TCR came from a woman in her 30s with COVID-19, enrolled during active disease.

This CDR3 is CSASLLAAYNEQFF. CDR3 sequence (DNA): TGCAGTGCTAGTCTGCTAGCAGCCTACAATGAGCAGTTCTTC. The chain carries TRBV20-1 and TRBJ2-1; the D gene is possibly TRBD2 (5 bases). The CDR3 loop spans 14 amino acids. Germline V gene data show CDR1 as DFQATT and CDR2 as SNEGSKA (reference sequence). V lost 3 bases to trimming and J lost 2 bases, with 11 bases between them.